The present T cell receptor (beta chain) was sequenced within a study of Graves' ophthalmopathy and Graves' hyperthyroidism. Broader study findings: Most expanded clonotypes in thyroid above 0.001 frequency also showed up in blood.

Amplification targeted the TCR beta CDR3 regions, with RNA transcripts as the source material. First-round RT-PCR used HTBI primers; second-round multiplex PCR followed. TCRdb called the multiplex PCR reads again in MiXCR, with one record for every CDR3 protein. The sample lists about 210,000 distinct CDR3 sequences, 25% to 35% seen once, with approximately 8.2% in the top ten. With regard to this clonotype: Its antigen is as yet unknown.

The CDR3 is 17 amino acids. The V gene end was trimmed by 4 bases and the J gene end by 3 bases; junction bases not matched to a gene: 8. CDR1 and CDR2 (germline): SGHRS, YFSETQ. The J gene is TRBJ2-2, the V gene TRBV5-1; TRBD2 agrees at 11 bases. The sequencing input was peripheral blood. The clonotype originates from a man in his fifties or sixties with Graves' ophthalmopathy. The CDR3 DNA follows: TGCGCCAGCAGCGAGAGGGGACTAGCGGACCACACCGGGGAGCTGTTTTTT. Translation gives CASSERGLADHTGELFF.